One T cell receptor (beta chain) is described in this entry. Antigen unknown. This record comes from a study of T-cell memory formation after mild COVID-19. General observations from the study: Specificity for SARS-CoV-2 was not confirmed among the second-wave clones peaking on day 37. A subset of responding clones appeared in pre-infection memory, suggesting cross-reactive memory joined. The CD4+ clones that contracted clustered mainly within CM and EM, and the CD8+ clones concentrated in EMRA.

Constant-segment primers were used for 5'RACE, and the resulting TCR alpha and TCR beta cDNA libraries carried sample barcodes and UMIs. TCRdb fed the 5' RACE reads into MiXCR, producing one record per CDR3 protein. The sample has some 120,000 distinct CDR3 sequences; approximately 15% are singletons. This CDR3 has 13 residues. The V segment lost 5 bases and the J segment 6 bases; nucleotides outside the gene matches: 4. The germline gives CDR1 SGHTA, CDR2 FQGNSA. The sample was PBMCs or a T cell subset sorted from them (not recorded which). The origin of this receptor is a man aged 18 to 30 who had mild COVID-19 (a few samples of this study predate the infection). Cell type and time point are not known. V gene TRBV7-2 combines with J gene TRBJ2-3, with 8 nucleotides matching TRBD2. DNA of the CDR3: TGTGCCAGCAGCCACACTAGCGGTGATACGCAGTATTTT. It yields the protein CASSHTSGDTQYF.